The next 16 T cell receptor beta chains were all read from a single sample in a study of cytomegalovirus exposure and HLA in healthy donors. Researchers ran the PCR with 60 Vbeta and 13 Jbeta primers. Sequencing used immunoSEQ multiplex PCR; TCRdb keeps in-frame clones, though not all of them. The sample yields 130,000 to 150,000 clones, around 81% seen once. The sequenced sample consisted of PBMCs. These receptors originate from a male donor in good health and CMV-seronegative.

This chain joins TRBV30 and TRBJ1-2; D might be TRBD1 (5 bases). In germline, CDR1 is GTSNPN, CDR2 SVGIG (reference sequence). Trimming took 3 bases from V and 0 from J, leaving 14 bases between them. CDR3 length: 15 residues. DNA of the CDR3: TGTGCCTGGAGGTTCTCCACAGGTGCTAACTATGGCTACACCTTC. Protein sequence: CAWRFSTGANYGYTF.

The chain combines TRBV4-1 with TRBJ2-3, with a weak D call TRBD2 (6 bases). CDR3 length: 16 residues. Trimming took off 2 bases at V and 3 bases at J, with 15 bases between the two ends. The germline V gene has CDR1 MGHRA and CDR2 YSYEKL. The CDR3 DNA follows: TGCGCCAGCAGCCAATTCTCGGGGGAATGGACAGATACGCAGTATTTT. It codes for CASSQFSGEWTDTQYF.

This chain links TRBV15 with TRBJ1-1; possible D gene TRBD1, 6 bases. V was clipped by 1 base and J by 5 bases, with 14 bases between them. This CDR3 contains 15 residues. CDR1 and CDR2 (germline): LNHNV, YYDKDF (reference sequence). The CDR3 sequence: CATSRGPVGGTEAFF. Written as DNA, the CDR3 is TGTGCCACCAGCAGAGGACCTGTAGGGGGAACTGAAGCTTTCTTT.

Concerning this clone: One end of the junction does not line up with germline, which may come from a read error. The V and J genes are TRBV4-1 and TRBJ1-5; no clear D. There are 16 residues in the CDR3. CDR1 and CDR2 from the germline V gene are MGHRA and YSYEKL. The CDR3 sequence is CARSQALAGSNQPQHF. The CDR3 bases are TGCGCCCGCAGCCAAGCATTGGCAGGTAGCAATCAGCCCCAGCATTTT.

CDR3 region: CATAASLNNYEQYF. CDR3 sequence (DNA): TGTGCCACCGCGGCTAGCCTTAATAACTACGAGCAGTACTTC. The chain couples TRBV6-1 to TRBJ2-7; maybe TRBD2 (5 bases). Looked up from germline, CDR1 is MNHNS and CDR2 is SASEGT. The germline V and J ends were trimmed by 10 bases and 3 bases, with 19 bases remaining between them. This CDR3 spans 14 amino acids.

This rearrangement joins TRBV18 to TRBJ1-3; D possibly corresponds to TRBD1 (6 bases). Per germline, CDR1 KGHSH and CDR2 LQKENI. V was shortened by 3 bases and J by 1 base, with 16 bases between the two germline ends. CDR3 length: 17 residues. The CDR3 spells CASSPATGLRSGNTIYF. Written as DNA, the CDR3 is TGTGCCAGCTCACCGGCCACAGGGCTTAGGTCTGGAAACACCATATATTTT.

The rearrangement joins TRBV25-1 to TRBJ1-1, with D perhaps matching TRBD1 (6 bases). Germline lookup yields CDR1 MGHDK and CDR2 SYGVNS. Deletions cut 6 bases from V and 8 bases from J, with 22 bases between. The CDR3 extends over 15 amino acids. Written as DNA, the CDR3 is TGTGCCAGCAGCGCCCTGGGGGCGCTGGGGCAAGAAGCTTTCTTT. Translation: CASSALGALGQEAFF.

The chain uses TRBV5-1 and TRBJ2-6; TRBD2 agrees at 7 bases. V dropped 4 bases and J dropped 0; count of bases not matched to a gene: 7. This CDR3 comprises 17 residues. CDR1 is SGHRS, CDR2 YFSETQ, per germline. The CDR3 is CASSIGLDLSGANVLTF. The CDR3 bases are TGCGCCAGCAGCATCGGACTAGACCTCTCTGGGGCCAACGTCCTGACTTTC.

This sequence joins TRBV16 and TRBJ1-2; perhaps TRBD1 as D (5 bases). The V end lost 0 bases, the J end lost 6 bases, and 11 bases lay between the germline ends. This CDR3 contains 14 residues. CDR1 and CDR2 from the germline V gene are KGHSY and FQNENV. The CDR3 coding sequence is TGTGCCAGCAGCCAATCGACAGTTCAGCATGGCTACACCTTC. Its protein is CASSQSTVQHGYTF.

This rearrangement joins TRBV5-1 to TRBJ2-1; 12 bases line up with TRBD2. CDR3 length equals 16 residues. The ends lost 4 bases at V and 2 bases at J; junction bases unmatched: 4. Germline assignment: CDR1 SGHRS and CDR2 YFSETQ. In DNA form, the CDR3 reads TGCGCCAGCAGCGCGGGACTAGCGGGCCCCTACAATGAGCAGTTCTTC. Translated: CASSAGLAGPYNEQFF.

This chain joins TRBV6-4 and TRBJ2-2; 7 bases match TRBD2. This CDR3 is 18 amino acids long. Germline assignment: CDR1 MRHNA and CDR2 SNTAGT. Trimming took 8 bases from V and 3 from J; bases not matched to a gene: 18. The CDR3 loop is CASWILAGEDVDTGELFF. The CDR3 DNA follows: TGTGCCAGCTGGATACTCGCGGGAGAAGATGTGGACACCGGGGAGCTGTTTTTT.

This clone has a single count. The chain is built from TRBV5-1 and TRBJ1-6; weak D call: TRBD1 (6 bases). Trimming left V 0 bases short and J 7 bases short, with 14 bases between. Germline-derived CDR1 and CDR2 are SGHRS and YFSETQ. This CDR3 contains 16 residues. CDR3 sequence reads: CASSLEGNRVNSPLHF. The CDR3 coding sequence is TGCGCCAGCAGCTTGGAGGGGAACAGGGTGAATTCACCCCTCCACTTT.

The rearrangement joins TRBV7-8 to TRBJ2-4; 8 bases fit TRBD2. CDR3 size: 13 residues. Germline CDR1 SGHVS, CDR2 FQNEAQ. Trimming took 3 bases from V and 9 from J; bases not matched to a gene: 4. The CDR3 loop is CASSFREGGIQYF. As DNA, the CDR3 is TGTGCCAGCAGCTTCCGGGAGGGGGGCATTCAGTACTTC.

The chain combines TRBV6-4 with TRBJ2-3; 13 bases match TRBD2. Germline values: CDR1 MRHNA, CDR2 SNTAGT. This CDR3 region has 14 residues. Trimming at V came to 0 bases and at J to 12 bases, leaving 3 bases not matched to a gene. The CDR3 region is CASSDSTSGGPQYF. The CDR3 bases are TGTGCCAGCAGTGACTCGACTAGCGGGGGGCCCCAGTATTTT.

The V call is TRBV5-1, the J call TRBJ2-3; 9 bases match TRBD1. The CDR3 covers 17 residues. Per the germline V gene, CDR1 is SGHRS and CDR2 is YFSETQ. V gave up 7 bases and J gave up 3 bases; unmatched junction bases: 15. The CDR3: CASRGVGQGAGTDTQYF. In DNA form, the CDR3 reads TGCGCCAGCCGGGGTGTGGGACAGGGAGCAGGTACAGATACGCAGTATTTT.

The gene calls are TRBV11-2 and TRBJ2-5; 11 nucleotides align to TRBD2. The CDR3 is 16 residues long. Germline-derived CDR1 and CDR2 are SGHAT and FQNNGV. J lost 2 bases, V lost 5 bases, and 7 bases had no gene match. The CDR3 DNA sequence: TGTGCCAGCAGCCCCTGGACTAGCGGGCGTCAAGAGACCCAGTACTTC. Its translation is CASSPWTSGRQETQYF.